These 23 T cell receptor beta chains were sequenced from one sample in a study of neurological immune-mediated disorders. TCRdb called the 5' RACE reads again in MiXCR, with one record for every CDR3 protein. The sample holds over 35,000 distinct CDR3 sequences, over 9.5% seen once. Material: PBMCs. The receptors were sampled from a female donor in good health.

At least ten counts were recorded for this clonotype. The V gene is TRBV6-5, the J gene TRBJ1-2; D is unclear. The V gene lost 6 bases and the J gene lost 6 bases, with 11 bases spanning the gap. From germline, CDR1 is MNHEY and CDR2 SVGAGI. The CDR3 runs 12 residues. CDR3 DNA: TGTGCCAGCAGCGGCGGCGAAAATGGCTACACCTTC. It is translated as CASSGGENGYTF.

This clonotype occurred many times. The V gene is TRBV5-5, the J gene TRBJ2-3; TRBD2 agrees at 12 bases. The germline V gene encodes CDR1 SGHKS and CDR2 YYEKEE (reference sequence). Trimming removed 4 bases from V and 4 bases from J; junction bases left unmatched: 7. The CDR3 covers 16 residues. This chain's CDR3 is CASSAQTSGSADTQYF. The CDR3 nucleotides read TGTGCCAGCAGCGCCCAGACTAGCGGGAGCGCAGATACGCAGTATTTT.

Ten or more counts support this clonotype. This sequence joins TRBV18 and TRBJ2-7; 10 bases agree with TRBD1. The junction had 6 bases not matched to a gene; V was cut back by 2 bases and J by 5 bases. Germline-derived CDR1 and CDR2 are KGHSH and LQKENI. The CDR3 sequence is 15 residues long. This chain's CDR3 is CASSPSMGQGHEQYF. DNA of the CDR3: TGTGCCAGCTCACCATCGATGGGACAGGGGCACGAGCAGTACTTC.

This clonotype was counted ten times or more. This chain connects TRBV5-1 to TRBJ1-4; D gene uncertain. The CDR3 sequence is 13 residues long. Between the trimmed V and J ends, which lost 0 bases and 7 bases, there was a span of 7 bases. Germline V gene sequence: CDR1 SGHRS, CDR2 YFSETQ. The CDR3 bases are TGCGCCAGCAGCTTGGCCTATTCTGAAAAACTGTTTTTT. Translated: CASSLAYSEKLFF.

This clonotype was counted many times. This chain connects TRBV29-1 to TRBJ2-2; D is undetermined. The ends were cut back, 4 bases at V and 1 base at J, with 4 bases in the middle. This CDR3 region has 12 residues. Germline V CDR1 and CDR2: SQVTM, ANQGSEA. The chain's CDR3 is CSVAGNTGELFF. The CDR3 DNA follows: TGCAGCGTTGCGGGGAACACCGGGGAGCTGTTTTTT.

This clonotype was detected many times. CDR3 loop: CASSRDRGTDTQYF. CDR3 bases: TGTGCCAGCAGCCGGGACCGGGGGACAGATACGCAGTATTTT. The chain is built from TRBV5-6 and TRBJ2-3; D possibly corresponds to TRBD2 (6 bases). Germline-derived CDR1 and CDR2 are SGHDT and YYEEEE. The CDR3 loop spans 14 amino acids. Trimming took off 4 bases at V and 3 bases at J, with 12 bases between the two ends.

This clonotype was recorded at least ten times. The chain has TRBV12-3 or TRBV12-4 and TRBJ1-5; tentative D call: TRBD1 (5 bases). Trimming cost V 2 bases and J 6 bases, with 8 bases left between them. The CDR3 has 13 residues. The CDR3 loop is CASSLQGGQPQHF. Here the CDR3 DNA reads TGTGCCAGCAGTTTACAGGGAGGTCAGCCCCAGCATTTT.

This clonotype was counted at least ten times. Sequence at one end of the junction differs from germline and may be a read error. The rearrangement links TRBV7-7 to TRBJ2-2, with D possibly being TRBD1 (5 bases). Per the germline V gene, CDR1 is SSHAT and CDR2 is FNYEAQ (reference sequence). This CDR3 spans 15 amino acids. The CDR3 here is CASRETDIQSGELFF. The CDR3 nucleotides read TGTGCTAGCAGAGAGACAGATATACAGTCGGGGGAGCTGTTTTTT.

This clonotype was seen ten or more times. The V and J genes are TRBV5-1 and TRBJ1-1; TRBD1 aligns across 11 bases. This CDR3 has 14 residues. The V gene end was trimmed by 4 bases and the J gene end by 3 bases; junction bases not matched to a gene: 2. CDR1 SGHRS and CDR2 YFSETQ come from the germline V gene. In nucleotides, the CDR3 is TGCGCCAGCAGCACGGGACAGGGGGACACTGAAGCTTTCTTT. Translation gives CASSTGQGDTEAFF.

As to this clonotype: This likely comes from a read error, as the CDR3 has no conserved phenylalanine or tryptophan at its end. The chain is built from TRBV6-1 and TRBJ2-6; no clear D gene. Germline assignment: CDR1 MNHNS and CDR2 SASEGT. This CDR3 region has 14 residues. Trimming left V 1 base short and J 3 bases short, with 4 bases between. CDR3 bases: TGTGCCAGCAGTGAAGTTAGTGGGGCCAACGTCCTGACTCTC. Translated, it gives CASSEVSGANVLTL.

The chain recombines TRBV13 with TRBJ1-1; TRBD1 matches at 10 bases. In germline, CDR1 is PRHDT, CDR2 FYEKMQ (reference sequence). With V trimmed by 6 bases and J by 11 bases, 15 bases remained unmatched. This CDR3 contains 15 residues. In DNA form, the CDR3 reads TGTGCCAGCAGGCCGACAGGGGGCTTGAGATACGGGGCTTTCTTT. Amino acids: CASRPTGGLRYGAFF.

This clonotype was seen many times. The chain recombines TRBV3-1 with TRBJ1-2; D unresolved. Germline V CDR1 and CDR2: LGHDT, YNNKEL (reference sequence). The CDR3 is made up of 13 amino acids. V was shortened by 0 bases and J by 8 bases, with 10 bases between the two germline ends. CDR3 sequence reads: CASSQEAVKGYTF. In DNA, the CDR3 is TGTGCCAGCAGCCAAGAGGCGGTCAAGGGCTACACCTTC.

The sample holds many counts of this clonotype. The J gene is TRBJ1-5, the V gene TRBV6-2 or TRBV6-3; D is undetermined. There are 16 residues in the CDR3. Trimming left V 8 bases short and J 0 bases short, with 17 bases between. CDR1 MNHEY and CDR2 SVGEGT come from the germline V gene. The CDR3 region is CASGTRALPSNQPQHF. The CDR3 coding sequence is TGTGCCAGCGGCACGAGGGCGCTACCTAGCAATCAGCCCCAGCATTTT.

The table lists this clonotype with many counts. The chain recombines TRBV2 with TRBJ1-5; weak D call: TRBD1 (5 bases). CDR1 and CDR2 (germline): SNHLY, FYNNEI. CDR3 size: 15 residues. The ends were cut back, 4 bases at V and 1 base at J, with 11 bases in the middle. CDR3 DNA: TGTGCCAGCAGTGGAGGGAGGGGAAGCAATCAGCCCCAGCATTTT. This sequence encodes CASSGGRGSNQPQHF.

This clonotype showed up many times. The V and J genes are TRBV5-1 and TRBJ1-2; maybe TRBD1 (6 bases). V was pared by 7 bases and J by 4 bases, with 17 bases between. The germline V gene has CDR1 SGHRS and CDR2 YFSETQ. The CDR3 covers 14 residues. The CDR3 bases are TGCGCCAGCCATCTGGACAGAGGTTTCTATGGCTACACCTTC. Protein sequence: CASHLDRGFYGYTF.

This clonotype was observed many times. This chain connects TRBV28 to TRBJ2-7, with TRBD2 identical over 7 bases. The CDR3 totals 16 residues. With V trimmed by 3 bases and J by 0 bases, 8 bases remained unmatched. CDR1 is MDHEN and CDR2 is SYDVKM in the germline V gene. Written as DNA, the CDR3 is TGTGCCAGCAGTTTCCACCTAGCGGACCTCTCCTACGAGCAGTACTTC. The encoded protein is CASSFHLADLSYEQYF.

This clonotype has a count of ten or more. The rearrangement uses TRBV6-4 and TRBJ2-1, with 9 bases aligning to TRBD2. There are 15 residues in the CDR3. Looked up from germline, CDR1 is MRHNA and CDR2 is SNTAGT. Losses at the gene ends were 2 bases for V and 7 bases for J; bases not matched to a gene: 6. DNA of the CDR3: TGTGCCAGCAGTGACGGGCTAGCGGGAACGAATGAGCAGTTCTTC. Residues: CASSDGLAGTNEQFF.

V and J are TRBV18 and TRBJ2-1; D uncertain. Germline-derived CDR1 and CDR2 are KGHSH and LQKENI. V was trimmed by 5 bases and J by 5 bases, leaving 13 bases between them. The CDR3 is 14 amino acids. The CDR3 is CASSGVAPDNEQFF. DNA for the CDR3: TGTGCCAGCTCAGGCGTGGCGCCTGACAATGAGCAGTTCTTC.

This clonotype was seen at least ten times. The CDR3 sequence is CSASGAGKNTEAFF. Here the CDR3 DNA reads TGCAGCGCCTCCGGGGCAGGGAAGAACACTGAAGCTTTCTTT. The chain couples TRBV29-1 to TRBJ1-1; D is perhaps TRBD1 (5 bases). Germline CDR1 reads SQVTM; CDR2 reads ANQGSEA. CDR3 length equals 14 residues. V was cut by 7 bases and J by 1 base, with 16 bases left in between.

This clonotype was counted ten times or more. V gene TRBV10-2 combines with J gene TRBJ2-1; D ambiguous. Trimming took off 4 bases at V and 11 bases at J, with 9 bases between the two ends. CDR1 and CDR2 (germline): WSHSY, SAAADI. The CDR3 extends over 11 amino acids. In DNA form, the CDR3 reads TGCGCCAGCAGTGCCCCCGGCAAGCAGTTCTTC. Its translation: CASSAPGKQFF.

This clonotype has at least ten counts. The DNA of the CDR3 is TGCGCCAGCAGCCTGACTAGACAAGAGACCCAGTACTTC. Its protein is CASSLTRQETQYF. The V gene is TRBV4-1, the J gene TRBJ2-5; D may be TRBD2 (6 bases). This CDR3 has 13 amino acids. V was clipped by 4 bases and J by 2 bases, with 8 bases between them. Germline V gene sequence: CDR1 MGHRA, CDR2 YSYEKL.

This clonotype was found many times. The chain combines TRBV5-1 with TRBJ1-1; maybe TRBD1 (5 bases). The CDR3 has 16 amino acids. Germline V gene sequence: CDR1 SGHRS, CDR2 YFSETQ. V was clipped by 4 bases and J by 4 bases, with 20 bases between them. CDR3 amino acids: CASSPGDGPWGTEAFF. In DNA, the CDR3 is TGCGCCAGCAGCCCCGGGGACGGTCCTTGGGGCACTGAAGCTTTCTTT.

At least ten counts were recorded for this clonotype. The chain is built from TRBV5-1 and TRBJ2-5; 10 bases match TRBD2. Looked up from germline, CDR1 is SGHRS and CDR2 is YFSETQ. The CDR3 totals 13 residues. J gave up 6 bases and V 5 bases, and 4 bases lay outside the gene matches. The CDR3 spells CASSLGLAKTQYF. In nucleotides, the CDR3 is TGCGCCAGCAGTCTGGGACTAGCGAAGACCCAGTACTTC.